These 14 T cell receptor beta chains were all obtained from the same sample, sequenced in a study of blood T cell repertoires in COVID-19. Only in-frame clones appear in the TCRdb table, and some are missing; sequencing was by immunoSEQ multiplex PCR. The sample carries 650,000 to 800,000 clones, about 87% recorded once. Sequenced: peripheral blood. These TCRs come from a woman under 30 with acute or convalescent COVID-19.

The chain combines TRBV19 with TRBJ2-1, with a weak D call TRBD1 (7 bases). The ends were cut back, 5 bases at V and 4 bases at J, with 12 bases in the middle. The CDR3 runs 14 residues. Germline V gene lookup returns CDR1 LNHDA and CDR2 SQIVND (reference sequence). The DNA for the CDR3 is TGTGCCAGTAGTGGCGGGACAGTTTACAATGAGCAGTTCTTC. Translation gives CASSGGTVYNEQFF.

The table lists this clone with a count of one. The V call is TRBV5-1, the J call TRBJ1-2; 8 bases map to TRBD1. V lost 3 bases, J lost 3 bases, and 4 bases stayed unmatched. The CDR3 loop spans 14 amino acids. Germline V gene sequence: CDR1 SGHRS, CDR2 YFSETQ. The CDR3 protein is CASSSSGGDYGYTF. The CDR3 DNA sequence: TGCGCCAGCAGCTCCTCAGGGGGCGACTATGGCTACACCTTC. Complete variable domain (other parts from reference TRBV5-1 and TRBJ1-2): KAGVTQTPRYLIKTRGQQVTLSCSPISGHRSVSWYQQTPGQGLQFLFEYFSETQRNKGNFPGRFSGRQFSNSRSEMNVSTLELGDSALYLCASSSSGGDYGYTFGSGTRLTVV.

The genes are TRBV27 and TRBJ2-1; D is perhaps TRBD1 (5 bases). V lost 5 bases and J 6 bases, leaving 14 bases between the germline ends. CDR1 is MNHEY, CDR2 SMNVEV, per germline (reference sequence). This CDR3 spans 14 amino acids. The CDR3 DNA is TGTGCCAGCAGTACAGGCGGATTTCGCAATGAGCAGTTCTTC. It is translated as CASSTGGFRNEQFF.

The CDR3 loop is CSVGTGVDNEQFF. The CDR3, as DNA: TGCAGCGTCGGGACAGGGGTGGACAATGAGCAGTTCTTC. The genes are TRBV29-1 and TRBJ2-1, with TRBD1 matching over 10 bases. Germline V gives CDR1 SQVTM, CDR2 ANQGSEA. This CDR3 spans 13 amino acids. V was clipped by 6 bases and J by 5 bases; unmatched bases: 4.

This chain connects TRBV9 to TRBJ2-7, with 7 bases matching TRBD2. The CDR3 runs 14 residues. Per germline, CDR1 SGDLS and CDR2 YYNGEE. V gave up 3 bases and J gave up 2 bases; unmatched junction bases: 5. CDR3: CASSAAGTTYEQYF. The DNA for the CDR3 is TGTGCCAGCAGCGCAGCCGGGACTACCTACGAGCAGTACTTC.

The rearrangement uses TRBV5-1 and TRBJ2-2; TRBD1 agrees at 8 bases. Per germline, CDR1 SGHRS and CDR2 YFSETQ. The CDR3 spans 15 residues. Trimming took 2 bases from V and 3 from J; bases not matched to a gene: 3. The CDR3 loop is CASSFAGGDTGELFF. The DNA for the CDR3 is TGCGCCAGCAGCTTTGCAGGGGGCGACACCGGGGAGCTGTTTTTT.

The gene calls are TRBV30 and TRBJ1-3; TRBD1 is a possible D gene (6 bases). The CDR3 is made up of 15 amino acids. V shed 2 bases and J shed 2 bases, with 13 bases lying between them. The germline V gene has CDR1 GTSNPN and CDR2 SVGIG (reference sequence). CDR3 region: CAWSYSRTAGNTIYF. The CDR3, as DNA: TGTGCCTGGAGTTACTCTCGGACAGCTGGAAACACCATATATTTT.

The rearrangement links TRBV29-1 to TRBJ1-1; 11 positions agree with TRBD1. The germline CDR1 and CDR2 sequences are SQVTM and ANQGSEA. Trimming at V came to 6 bases and at J to 0 bases, leaving 9 bases not matched to a gene. The CDR3 runs 16 residues. CDR3 sequence reads: CSVGTGGSSMNTEAFF. Here the CDR3 DNA reads TGCAGCGTCGGGACAGGGGGAAGCTCCATGAACACTGAAGCTTTCTTT. Using reference TRBV29-1 and TRBJ1-1 for the parts outside the CDR3, the full variable domain is SAVISQKPSRDICQRGTSLTIQCQVDSQVTMMFWYRQQPGQSLTLIATANQGSEATYESGFVIDKFPISRPNLTFSTLTVSNMSPEDSSIYLCSVGTGGSSMNTEAFFGQGTRLTVV.

This chain connects TRBV25-1 to TRBJ1-2; no firm D call. This CDR3 comprises 14 residues. Germline assignment: CDR1 MGHDK and CDR2 SYGVNS. With 6 bases removed from V and 6 bases from J, the gap between germline ends came to 17 bases. CDR3 amino acids: CASSESPGDNGYTF. The DNA for the CDR3 is TGTGCCAGCAGCGAGAGTCCCGGCGACAATGGCTACACCTTC.

For the CDR3, the DNA is TGTGCCAGCAGCTTAAGGGCAGGGGACAATGAGCAGTTCTTC. It codes for CASSLRAGDNEQFF. The V call is TRBV7-8, the J call TRBJ2-1; a weak D match, TRBD1 (6 bases). V lost 2 bases, J lost 5 bases, and 10 bases lay in between. Germline assignment: CDR1 SGHVS and CDR2 FQNEAQ. The CDR3 has 14 amino acids.

The J gene is TRBJ1-1, the V gene TRBV6-5; TRBD1 agrees at 7 bases. The CDR3 has 15 residues. Germline V gene sequence: CDR1 MNHEY, CDR2 SVGAGI. The ends lost 0 bases at V and 4 bases at J; junction bases unmatched: 5. In DNA, the CDR3 is TGTGCCAGCAGTTACTCGGGCAGGGGGGTCACTGAAGCTTTCTTT. It encodes CASSYSGRGVTEAFF.

The chain joins TRBV5-6 to TRBJ1-1, with D maybe TRBD1 (6 bases). CDR1 SGHDT and CDR2 YYEEEE come from the germline V gene. The CDR3 consists of 12 residues. The germline V and J ends were trimmed by 4 bases and 10 bases, with 14 bases remaining between them. CDR3 residues: CASSLPDRRAFF. CDR3 in DNA: TGTGCCAGCAGCCTTCCCGACAGGCGAGCTTTCTTT.

The J gene is TRBJ2-7, the V gene TRBV30; 7 nucleotides line up with TRBD1. The germline V gene encodes CDR1 GTSNPN and CDR2 SVGIG (reference sequence). This CDR3 spans 14 amino acids. V was pared by 3 bases and J by 3 bases, with 8 bases of the junction left unmatched. This chain's CDR3 is CAWSPTGMDYEQYF. The CDR3 bases are TGTGCCTGGAGCCCGACAGGGATGGACTACGAGCAGTACTTC.

J is TRBJ1-2 and V is TRBV5-1, with D unresolved. Trimming took off 1 base at V and 4 bases at J, with 8 bases between the two ends. CDR3 length: 13 amino acids. Germline values: CDR1 SGHRS, CDR2 YFSETQ. CDR3 sequence (DNA): TGCGCCAGCAGCTTGTGGCGGTTCTATGGCTACACCTTC. This gives the protein CASSLWRFYGYTF.